What follows are 3 T cell receptor beta chains derived from one specimen sequenced in a study of cytomegalovirus exposure and HLA in healthy donors. PCR employed 60 Vbeta and 13 Jbeta primers. TCRdb's copy holds only in-frame clones and misses some; the assay was immunoSEQ multiplex PCR. Of about 170,000 clones listed, roughly 70% are singletons. The source material was PBMCs. The receptors originated from a girl aged 5-17 years in good health and CMV-seronegative.

The genes are TRBV6-5 and TRBJ2-7; maybe TRBD1 (5 bases). The CDR3 is made up of 14 amino acids. Germline CDR1 reads MNHEY; CDR2 reads SVGAGI. Trimming stripped 6 bases from V and 6 bases from J, with 18 bases between. CDR3 DNA: TGTGCCAGCAGCCCCTTACAGGTGGAGAGCGAGCAGTACTTC. This codes for CASSPLQVESEQYF.

This clone has a single count. The chain recombines TRBV27 with TRBJ2-3; D may be TRBD2 (5 bases). Germline CDR1 reads MNHEY; CDR2 reads SMNVEV (reference sequence). The V end was cut by 2 bases, the J end by 1 base, with 13 bases between. The CDR3 is 16 amino acids. The CDR3 loop is CASSLTVDGGTDTQYF. The CDR3 bases are TGTGCCAGCAGTTTAACGGTGGACGGGGGCACAGATACGCAGTATTTT.

This rearrangement joins TRBV6-5 to TRBJ1-2; unclear D gene. Germline-derived CDR1 and CDR2 are MNHEY and SVGAGI. Trimming shortened V by 6 bases and J by 2 bases, and 7 bases separated the two germline ends. The CDR3 contains 12 residues. The CDR3 sequence: CASRGGNYGYTF. CDR3 DNA sequence: TGTGCCAGCAGAGGCGGAAACTATGGCTACACCTTC.